This T cell receptor beta chain derives from a study of T cell repertoires in cytomegalovirus infection. Study at large: CMV infection and matching HLA type were both indicated by public TCR beta signatures.

TCRdb recomputed calls from the reads with MiXCR, one row per CDR3 protein. The sample records 150,000 to 200,000 distinct CDR3 sequences, 28% being singletons. Whole-study results and caveats: Within the response measured ex vivo, HLA-C-restricted CMV-specific TCR beta clonotypes were dominant.

In the case of this clonotype: As yet, its antigen is unknown.

This receptor was identified in a human donor in good health (CMV status not recorded). Some clones in this sample may be carry-over from other donors' samples. The sequenced sample was PBMCs.

CDR3 bases: TGTGCCAGTAGCCTAAGGGACAGAGCCTACGAGCAGTACTTC. Translating gives CASSLRDRAYEQYF. This sequence joins TRBV19 and TRBJ2-7; 7 nucleotides line up with TRBD1. This CDR3 contains 14 residues. Germline-derived CDR1 and CDR2 are LNHDA and SQIVND (reference sequence). After removal of 6 bases from V and 2 bases from J, the junction contained 7 bases not matched to a gene.